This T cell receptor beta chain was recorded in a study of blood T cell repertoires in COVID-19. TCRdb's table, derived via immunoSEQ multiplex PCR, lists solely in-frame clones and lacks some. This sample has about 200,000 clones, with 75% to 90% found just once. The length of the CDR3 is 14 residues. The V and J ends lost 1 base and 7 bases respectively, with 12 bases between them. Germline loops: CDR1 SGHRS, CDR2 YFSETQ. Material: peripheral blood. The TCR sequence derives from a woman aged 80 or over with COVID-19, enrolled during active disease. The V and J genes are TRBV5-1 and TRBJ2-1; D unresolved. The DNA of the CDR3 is TGCGCCAGCAGCTTGTCCCCACAATATAATGAGCAGTTCTTC. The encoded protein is CASSLSPQYNEQFF.